Listed below are T cell receptor beta chains from one sample, sequenced in a study of cytomegalovirus exposure and HLA in healthy donors. Data came from immunoSEQ multiplex PCR; TCRdb stores just in-frame clones and leaves some out. Here the sample spans about 98,000 clones, 87% being singletons. The sequenced material came from PBMCs. The source of these receptors is a woman aged 25 to 45 in good health and CMV-seronegative. Both conserved end residues are part of each CDR3. Each record gives: J gene, D gene, clone size, V gene, CDR3 DNA, CDR3 protein. D genes are given only for firm matches. Clone size is shown for a subset of rows, as once, few, many or a class of expanded clone.

>TRBJ1-2|.|.|TRBV5-1
TGCGCCAGCAGCCTGGATCCTGGCTACGGGTCTGGCTACACCTTC
CASSLDPGYGSGYTF
>TRBJ1-5|.|.|TRBV6-5
TGTGCCAGCAGCCCCCCCCCGCCGGATCAGCCCCAGCATTTT
CASSPPPPDQPQHF
>TRBJ2-3|TRBD2|.|TRBV28
TGTGCCAGCAGTTTATCCCTAGCGGCTAGCACAGATACGCAGTATTTT
CASSLSLAASTDTQYF
>TRBJ1-1|.|.|TRBV10-3
TGTGCCATCCGGGAGGGGGTGGGCACTGAAGCTTTCTTT
CAIREGVGTEAFF
>TRBJ2-4|TRBD1|.|TRBV12-5
TGTGCTAGTGGTGCAAAACAGGGGTCCCCATATATTCAGTACTTC
CASGAKQGSPYIQYF
>TRBJ1-5|.|.|TRBV19
TGTGCCAGTAGTATAGTAACAATTAGCAATCAGCCCCAGCATTTT
CASSIVTISNQPQHF
>TRBJ1-3|TRBD1|.|TRBV19
TGTGCCAGTAGTCCCCGGGACAGACCCCTCTCTGGAAACACCATATATTTT
CASSPRDRPLSGNTIYF
>TRBJ2-7|TRBD2|.|TRBV29-1
TGCAGTGTCAGACCCGGGACTACCCTCGAGCAGTACTTC
CSVRPGTTLEQYF
>TRBJ2-1|.|.|TRBV9
TGTGCCAGCAGCCCTCGAGGCACGGTTCTCTACAATGAGCAGTTCTTC
CASSPRGTVLYNEQFF
>TRBJ2-3|TRBD2|.|TRBV4-2
TGTGCCAGCGCCCCTTTGCGGGGGGGCCCAGATACGCAGTATTTT
CASAPLRGGPDTQYF
>TRBJ2-1|.|once|TRBV27
TGTGCCAGCAGTCTGGACTACCTCTCCTACAATGAGCAGTTCTTC
CASSLDYLSYNEQFF
>TRBJ2-7|.|.|TRBV5-1
TGCGCCAGCAGCTTGGCCGGACAGTCCATTTACGAGCAGTACTTC
CASSLAGQSIYEQYF
>TRBJ1-1|.|.|TRBV9
TGTGCCAGCAGCCCTCACAGGGCCACTGAAGCTTTCTTT
CASSPHRATEAFF
>TRBJ2-3|.|.|TRBV6-1
TGTGCCAGCAGCCTCAGAGGTGGCACAGATACGCAGTATTTT
CASSLRGGTDTQYF
>TRBJ1-5|.|.|TRBV27
TGTGCCAGCAGTTTATCGATGCGAGGGGCGGGGCAGCCCCAGCATTTT
CASSLSMRGAGQPQHF
>TRBJ2-7|TRBD2|.|TRBV28
TGTGCCAGCAGTTTATCCGGGACTATCTCCTACGAGCAGTACTTC
CASSLSGTISYEQYF
>TRBJ2-1|.|.|TRBV5-4
TGTGCCAGCTCACGCTTTGGGGGGTACAATGAGCAGTTCTTC
CASSRFGGYNEQFF
>TRBJ2-2|TRBD2|.|TRBV10-3
TGTGCCATCAGTGAGTCTGGCGGGAGGGTCACCGGGGAGCTGTTTTTT
CAISESGGRVTGELFF
>TRBJ1-5|.|once|TRBV5-6
TGTGCCAGCAGCTTCGACGGGGATCAGCCCCAGCATTTT
CASSFDGDQPQHF
>TRBJ2-3|TRBD1|.|TRBV5-1
TGCGCCAGCAGCCCCTCGGGACAGGGCACAGATACGCAGTATTTT
CASSPSGQGTDTQYF
>TRBJ2-3|TRBD2|once|TRBV5-1
TGCGCCAGCAGCTTCGCGGGAGGTGGCACAGATACGCAGTATTTT
CASSFAGGGTDTQYF
>TRBJ2-5|TRBD2|.|TRBV7-3
TGTGCCAGCAGCTTACGAGGAGCGGGAGTGAGGGAGACCCAGTACTTC
CASSLRGAGVRETQYF
>TRBJ2-2|.|.|TRBV10-1
TGCGCCAGCACGGGGTCACCGAACACCGGGGAGCTGTTTTTT
CASTGSPNTGELFF
>TRBJ2-1|.|.|TRBV27
TGTGCCAGCATAGCAGCGGTTACCAACTCCTACAATGAGCAGTTCTTC
CASIAAVTNSYNEQFF
>TRBJ2-1|.|.|TRBV19
TGTGCCAGTAGTATGACTACCACGGTGAGCTCCTACAATGAGCAGTTCTTC
CASSMTTTVSSYNEQFF
>TRBJ2-5|TRBD2|.|TRBV4-2
TGTGCCAGCAGACAGCGGGAGGGGGAGACCCAGTACTTC
CASRQREGETQYF
>TRBJ1-2|TRBD1|.|TRBV6-1
TGTGCCAGCAGTGCGACGCCGGGACAGGGGACCTATGGCTACACCTTC
CASSATPGQGTYGYTF
>TRBJ1-1|.|.|TRBV9
TGTGCCAGCAGCGTCGGCGGAAGTATGAACACTGAAGCTTTCTTT
CASSVGGSMNTEAFF
>TRBJ1-1|.|.|TRBV6-5
TGTGCCAGCAGTTACTCCCTGTTGAGCTTGAACACTGAAGCTTTCTTT
CASSYSLLSLNTEAFF
>TRBJ2-5|TRBD2|once|TRBV7-2
TGTGCCAGCAGCTTAAGCGGGAGGACTGAGACCCAGTACTTC
CASSLSGRTETQYF
>TRBJ1-1|TRBD1|.|TRBV5-1
TGCGCCAGCAGCTCCGTGGGACAGGGGGTCACTGAAGCTTTCTTT
CASSSVGQGVTEAFF
>TRBJ2-1|.|.|TRBV7-9
TGTGCCAGCAGCTTTTATCATGAGCAGTTCTTC
CASSFYHEQFF
>TRBJ1-6|.|few|TRBV12-5
TGTGCTAGTGGTTTGGGGGAGGGGAGTAATTCACCCCTCCACTTT
CASGLGEGSNSPLHF
>TRBJ2-7|TRBD1|few|TRBV2
TGTGCCAGCCAGGGCTCAGGGGGCTACGAGCAGTACTTC
CASQGSGGYEQYF
>TRBJ2-2|.|once|TRBV28
TGTGCCAGCAGTCTCGATAGAGGCCTACGCGGCACCGGGGAGCTGTTTTTT
CASSLDRGLRGTGELFF
>TRBJ2-1|TRBD1|.|TRBV4-3
TGCGCCAGCAGCCAACGAATACAGGGGACCGAATACAATGAGCAGTTCTTC
CASSQRIQGTEYNEQFF
>TRBJ1-1|.|.|TRBV5-1
TGCGCCAGCACCGACCCGGGCACTGAAGCTTTCTTT
CASTDPGTEAFF
>TRBJ2-3|.|.|TRBV9
TGTGCCAGCAGCTACCTGACAGCACATAGCACAGATACGCAGTATTTT
CASSYLTAHSTDTQYF
>TRBJ2-7|.|.|TRBV21-1
TGTGCCAGCAGCTCCCTCCCGACTAGCGGGCCCCTCTACGAGCAGTACTTC
CASSSLPTSGPLYEQYF
>TRBJ2-5|.|.|TRBV28
TGTGCCAGCAGAGAGGCCGGGGAGACCCAGTACTTC
CASREAGETQYF
>TRBJ2-7|.|.|TRBV28
TGTGCCAGCAGTTTCCCTAGCTACTCCTACGAGCAGTACTTC
CASSFPSYSYEQYF
>TRBJ2-7|TRBD1|.|TRBV29-1
TGCAGCGCTTCGGGACAGACGGGGCGGAGCTCCTACGAGCAGTACTTC
CSASGQTGRSSYEQYF
>TRBJ2-3|.|.|TRBV6-1
TGTGCCAGCAACCGCAGGCTGGGTGCAGATACGCAGTATTTT
CASNRRLGADTQYF
>TRBJ2-7|.|.|TRBV7-3
TGTGCCAGCAGCCCCGACACCATCTTGCGCGAGCAGTACTTC
CASSPDTILREQYF
>TRBJ2-7|.|.|TRBV27
TGTGCCAGCAGTTTTCAGGCAGGGGCCCCTTACGAGCAGTACTTC
CASSFQAGAPYEQYF
>TRBJ2-7|TRBD1|once|TRBV5-5
TGTGCCAGCAGCAAAGGGACAGGGGGTTTTCCATCGCACGAGCAGTACTTC
CASSKGTGGFPSHEQYF
>TRBJ1-5|.|.|TRBV9
TGTGCCAGCAGCGTTTCAGGAGGAAATCAGCCCCAGCATTTT
CASSVSGGNQPQHF
>TRBJ2-1|.|.|TRBV15
TGTGCCACTCAGCCAGGCGGGAAATACAATGAGCAGTTCTTC
CATQPGGKYNEQFF
>TRBJ2-7|.|.|TRBV6-1
TGTGCCAGCTGGATGAGCGGCTCCTACGAGCAGTACTTC
CASWMSGSYEQYF
>TRBJ2-2|.|.|TRBV11-2
TGTGCCAGCAGCTTAGCCGCGGCGGTACACACCGGGGAGCTGTTTTTT
CASSLAAAVHTGELFF
>TRBJ2-7|TRBD2|.|TRBV29-1
TGCAGCGTTGCTAGCGGGAGTACCTACGAGCAGTACTTC
CSVASGSTYEQYF
>TRBJ2-7|TRBD1|.|TRBV6-4
TGTGCCAGCAGTGACGGTCGAGACCCGGGACAGGGTAGGTCGGAGCAGTACTTC
CASSDGRDPGQGRSEQYF
>TRBJ2-3|TRBD2|.|TRBV7-9
TGTGCCAGCAGTTCGTCAGCGGGAGTAGTGGATACGCAGTATTTT
CASSSSAGVVDTQYF
>TRBJ1-4|TRBD1|.|TRBV7-6
TGTGCCAGCAGCTTACAGGGACAGGGTTTAGGAAAACTGTTTTTT
CASSLQGQGLGKLFF
>TRBJ2-7|.|.|TRBV18
TGTGCCAGCTCACGCGGCGGACAGTCCTACGAGCAGTACTTC
CASSRGGQSYEQYF
>TRBJ1-4|.|.|TRBV7-9
TGTGCCAGCAGCTTCGGGTCTACTAATGAAAAACTGTTTTTT
CASSFGSTNEKLFF
>TRBJ2-1|.|.|TRBV11-2
TGTGCCAGCAGCTACAGGTTCCGGGCAAAGAACAATGAGCAGTTCTTC
CASSYRFRAKNNEQFF
>TRBJ2-7|TRBD1|.|TRBV27
TGTGCCAGCAGCCCGACAGGGTCGCGCGAGCAGTACTTC
CASSPTGSREQYF
>TRBJ2-6|.|.|TRBV9
TGTGCCAGCTCCTCCGGGGCCAACGTCCTGACTTTC
CASSSGANVLTF
>TRBJ2-5|TRBD1|.|TRBV4-3
TGCGCCAGCAGCCTTCAGACAGGGGGGCAAGAGACCCAGTACTTC
CASSLQTGGQETQYF